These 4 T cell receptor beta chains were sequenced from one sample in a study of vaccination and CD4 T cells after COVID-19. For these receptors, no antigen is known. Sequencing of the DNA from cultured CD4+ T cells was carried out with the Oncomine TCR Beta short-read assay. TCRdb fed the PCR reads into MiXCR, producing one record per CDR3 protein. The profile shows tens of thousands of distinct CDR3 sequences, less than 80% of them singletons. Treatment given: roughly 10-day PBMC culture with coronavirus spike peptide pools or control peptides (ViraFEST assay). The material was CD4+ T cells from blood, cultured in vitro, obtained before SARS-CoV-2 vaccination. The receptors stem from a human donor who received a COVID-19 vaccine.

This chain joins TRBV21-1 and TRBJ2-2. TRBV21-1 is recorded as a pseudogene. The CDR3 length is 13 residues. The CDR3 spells CASSTGTAGELFF. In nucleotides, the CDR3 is TGTGCCAGCAGCACGGGCACCGCCGGGGAGCTGTTTTTT.

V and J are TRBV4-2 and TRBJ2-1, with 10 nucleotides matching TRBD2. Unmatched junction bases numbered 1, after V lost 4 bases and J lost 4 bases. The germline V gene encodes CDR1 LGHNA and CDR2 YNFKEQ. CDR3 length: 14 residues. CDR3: CASSLSGGYNEQFF. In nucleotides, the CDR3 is TGTGCCAGCAGCCTTAGCGGGGGGTACAATGAGCAGTTCTTC.

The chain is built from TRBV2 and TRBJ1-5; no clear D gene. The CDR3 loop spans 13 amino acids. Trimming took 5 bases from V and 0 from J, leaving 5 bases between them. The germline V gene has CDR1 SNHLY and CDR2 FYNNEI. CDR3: CASSRLSNQPQHF. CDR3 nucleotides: TGTGCCAGCAGTCGACTTAGCAATCAGCCCCAGCATTTT.

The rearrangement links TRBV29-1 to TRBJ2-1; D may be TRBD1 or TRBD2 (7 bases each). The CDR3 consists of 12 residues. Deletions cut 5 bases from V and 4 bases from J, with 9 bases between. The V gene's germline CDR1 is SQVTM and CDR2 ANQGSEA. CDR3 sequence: CSVQGGYNEQFF. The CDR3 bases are TGCAGCGTTCAGGGGGGGTACAATGAGCAGTTCTTC.